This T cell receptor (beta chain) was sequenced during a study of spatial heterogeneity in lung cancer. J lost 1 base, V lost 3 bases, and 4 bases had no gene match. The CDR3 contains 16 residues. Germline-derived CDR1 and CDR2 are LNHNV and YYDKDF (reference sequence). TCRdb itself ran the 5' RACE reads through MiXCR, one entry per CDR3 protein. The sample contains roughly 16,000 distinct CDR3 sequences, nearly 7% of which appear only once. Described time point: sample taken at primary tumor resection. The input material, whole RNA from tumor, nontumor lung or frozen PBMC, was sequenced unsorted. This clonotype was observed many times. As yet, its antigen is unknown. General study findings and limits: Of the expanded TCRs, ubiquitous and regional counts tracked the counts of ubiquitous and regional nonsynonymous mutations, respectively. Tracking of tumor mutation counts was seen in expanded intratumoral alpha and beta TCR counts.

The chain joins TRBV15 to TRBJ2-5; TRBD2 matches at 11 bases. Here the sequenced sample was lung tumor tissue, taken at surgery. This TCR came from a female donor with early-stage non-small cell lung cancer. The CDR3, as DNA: TGTGCCACCAGCAGGGCCGGGACTAGCGGCCAAGAGACCCAGTACTTC. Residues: CATSRAGTSGQETQYF.